A single sample gave rise to the 25 T cell receptor beta chains below, sequenced in a study of blood T cell repertoires in COVID-19. Sequencing was performed with immunoSEQ multiplex PCR; in TCRdb, only in-frame clones are kept and a portion is missing. The sample has nearly 110,000 clones; 80% to 90% are singletons. The sequenced material came from peripheral blood. The receptors stem from a man between 35 and 55 years old with active or convalescent COVID-19.

The gene calls are TRBV6-6 and TRBJ2-7; a weak D match, TRBD2 (6 bases). The CDR3 sequence is 14 residues long. Germline CDR1 and CDR2: MNHNY and SVGAGI (reference sequence). Trimming pared 6 bases from V and 6 bases from J, leaving 18 bases between. In nucleotides, the CDR3 is TGTGCCAGCAGAGCCGGGACTCGAAGTGGCGAGCAGTACTTC. It encodes CASRAGTRSGEQYF.

The chain recombines TRBV6-1 with TRBJ2-3; 12 bases match TRBD2. J gave up 6 bases and V 4 bases, and 8 bases lay outside the gene matches. This CDR3 has 16 amino acids. From germline, CDR1 is MNHNS and CDR2 SASEGT. The CDR3 sequence is CASSGQGTSGLDTQYF. The CDR3 nucleotides are TGTGCCAGCAGTGGACAAGGGACTAGCGGGCTGGATACGCAGTATTTT.

CDR3 sequence: CASREGTGATEAFF. In nucleotides, the CDR3 is TGCGCCAGCAGGGAGGGGACAGGAGCCACTGAAGCTTTCTTT. The chain joins TRBV5-1 to TRBJ1-1; TRBD1 aligns across 8 bases. This CDR3 is built from 14 residues. CDR1 and CDR2 from the germline V gene are SGHRS and YFSETQ. Losses at the gene ends were 5 bases for V and 4 bases for J; bases not matched to a gene: 7.

The chain links TRBV7-9 to TRBJ1-2, with 8 bases aligning to TRBD1. J lost 8 bases, V lost 1 base, and 15 bases had no gene match. Germline values: CDR1 SEHNR, CDR2 FQNEAQ (reference sequence). The CDR3 is 17 residues long. The CDR3 DNA is TGTGCCAGCAGCTTAGGGGCCCCGGGACAGGCCCAACTCGGCTACACCTTC. Translation: CASSLGAPGQAQLGYTF.

The CDR3: CASSLQAGTSYEQYF. The DNA of the CDR3 is TGCGCCAGCAGCTTGCAGGCGGGAACCTCCTACGAGCAGTACTTC. The genes are TRBV5-1 and TRBJ2-7; the D gene is possibly TRBD2 (6 bases). The length of the CDR3 is 15 residues. V was cut by 1 base and J by 0 bases, with 11 bases left in between. Germline values: CDR1 SGHRS, CDR2 YFSETQ. Complete variable domain (other parts from reference TRBV5-1 and TRBJ2-7): KAGVTQTPRYLIKTRGQQVTLSCSPISGHRSVSWYQQTPGQGLQFLFEYFSETQRNKGNFPGRFSGRQFSNSRSEMNVSTLELGDSALYLCASSLQAGTSYEQYFGPGTRLTVT.

This clone was seen only a few times. Different DNA sequences within this sample yield the same CDR3. The gene calls are TRBV28 and TRBJ1-5; perhaps TRBD1 as D (5 bases). V lost 6 bases to trimming and J lost 3 bases, with 12 bases between them. Germline CDR1 and CDR2: MDHEN and SYDVKM. The CDR3 has 14 amino acids. The CDR3 protein is CASSRQLSNQPQHF. For the CDR3, the DNA is TGTGCCAGCAGCCGACAGCTTTCCAATCAGCCCCAGCATTTT.

The chain has TRBV19 and TRBJ1-2, with D possibly being TRBD1 (6 bases). The CDR3 totals 13 residues. Germline-derived CDR1 and CDR2 are LNHDA and SQIVND (reference sequence). V dropped 6 bases and J dropped 3 bases, with 11 bases sitting between them. The CDR3 nucleotides read TGTGCCAGTAGGGACAGTTTCGACTATGGCTACACCTTC. It codes for CASRDSFDYGYTF.

This rearrangement joins TRBV7-2 to TRBJ2-3, with 7 positions matching TRBD2. CDR1 is SGHTA, CDR2 FQGNSA, per germline. With 5 bases clipped from V and 2 bases from J, the junction kept 7 bases outside the gene matches. CDR3 length: 15 amino acids. DNA of the CDR3: TGTGCCAGCAGCCGGCCAGCGGGAAACACAGATACGCAGTATTTT. Protein: CASSRPAGNTDTQYF.

The chain joins TRBV6-5 to TRBJ1-4; perhaps TRBD1 as D (6 bases). Germline V gene lookup returns CDR1 MNHEY and CDR2 SVGAGI. V lost 0 bases and J lost 3, with 8 bases in between. The CDR3 runs to 15 residues. CDR3 coding DNA: TGTGCCAGCAGTTACTCACAGGGCGCTAATGAAAAACTGTTTTTT. Amino acid sequence: CASSYSQGANEKLFF.

The chain links TRBV7-9 to TRBJ2-2; 8 positions match TRBD2. The CDR3 consists of 15 residues. Germline trimming cut 3 bases from V and 2 bases from J; bases unmatched to any gene: 2. Germline CDR1 and CDR2: SEHNR and FQNEAQ (reference sequence). The CDR3 region is CASSFGLANTGELFF. CDR3 nucleotides: TGTGCCAGCAGCTTCGGACTAGCCAACACCGGGGAGCTGTTTTTT.

The chain employs TRBV29-1 and TRBJ2-7; D might be TRBD1 (7 bases). Germline lookup yields CDR1 SQVTM and CDR2 ANQGSEA. CDR3 length: 13 amino acids. V lost 5 bases and J lost 3, with 14 bases in between. CDR3 nucleotide sequence: TGCAGCGTTCGCCCAGGGGGAGGCTACGAGCAGTACTTC. Translation: CSVRPGGGYEQYF.

V usage is TRBV5-1 and J usage is TRBJ2-7; D is unclear. Germline-derived CDR1 and CDR2 are SGHRS and YFSETQ. This CDR3 is 14 amino acids long. Trimming removed 0 bases from V and 4 bases from J, with 11 bases in between. CDR3 residues: CASSLGAPIYEQYF. CDR3 nucleotide sequence: TGCGCCAGCAGCTTGGGGGCCCCCATATACGAGCAGTACTTC.

This clone has a handful of counts. This chain links TRBV12-3 or TRBV12-4 with TRBJ2-7; D gene uncertain. CDR3 length equals 12 residues. Deletions cut 5 bases from V and 2 bases from J, with 7 bases between. CDR3 sequence: CASSPQTYEQYF. CDR3 nucleotide sequence: TGTGCCAGCAGTCCCCAAACCTACGAGCAGTACTTC.

The chain links TRBV5-6 to TRBJ2-7; possibly TRBD1 for D (5 bases). Trimming removed 3 bases at V and 4 bases at J, with 14 bases between. Germline V lookup: CDR1 SGHDT, CDR2 YYEEEE. This CDR3 comprises 14 residues. The CDR3, as DNA: TGTGCCAGCAGCTCTCAGGGTCCCCTTTACGAGCAGTACTTC. Protein sequence: CASSSQGPLYEQYF.

This chain links TRBV30 with TRBJ1-3; weak D call: TRBD1 (5 bases). Trimming removed 4 bases from V and 3 bases from J, with 10 bases in between. The CDR3 sequence is 13 residues long. Germline CDR1 reads GTSNPN; CDR2 reads SVGIG (reference sequence). The chain's CDR3 is CAWTGQFGNTIYF. The CDR3 region has the DNA TGTGCCTGGACAGGGCAGTTTGGAAACACCATATATTTT.

V usage is TRBV2 and J usage is TRBJ2-7; TRBD2 is a possible D gene (5 bases). Germline V CDR1 and CDR2: SNHLY, FYNNEI. This CDR3 spans 12 amino acids. Trimming took 6 bases from V and 6 from J, leaving 12 bases between them. The CDR3 DNA reads TGTGCCAGCAGGGAGGAAAAGGTCGAGCAGTACTTC. Encoded protein: CASREEKVEQYF. The entire variable domain, with the rest obtained from reference TRBV2 and TRBJ2-7, is as follows: EPEVTQTPSHQVTQMGQEVILRCVPISNHLYFYWYRQILGQKVEFLVSFYNNEISEKSEIFDDQFSVERPDGSNFTLKIRSTKLEDSAMYFCASREEKVEQYFGPGTRLTVT.

Turning to this clone: At one end the junction does not follow the germline gene, possibly because of a read error. The rearrangement joins TRBV7-7 to TRBJ2-1; 14 bases agree with TRBD2. CDR3 length equals 19 residues. The V gene's germline CDR1 is SSHAT and CDR2 FNYEAQ (reference sequence). The DNA for the CDR3 is TGTGCTAGCAGCTTAAAGTGGGGTGGGGGACTAGCGGGAGTTCGTGAGCAGTTCTTC. This translates into CASSLKWGGGLAGVREQFF.

The V and J genes are TRBV9 and TRBJ1-4; 10 bases agree with TRBD1. J lost 8 bases, V lost 3 bases, and 7 bases had no gene match. CDR3 size: 15 residues. Germline CDR1 is SGDLS and CDR2 is YYNGEE. The CDR3 protein is CASSGQGASYEKLFF. The CDR3 DNA follows: TGTGCCAGCAGCGGACAGGGGGCCAGCTACGAAAAACTGTTTTTT.

The chain uses TRBV9 and TRBJ2-2, with 8 bases lining up with TRBD2. After removal of 3 bases from V and 4 bases from J, the junction contained 5 bases not matched to a gene. The CDR3 is made up of 15 amino acids. Per the germline V gene, CDR1 is SGDLS and CDR2 is YYNGEE. CDR3 sequence reads: CASSGTGGGTGELFF. CDR3 coding DNA: TGTGCCAGCAGCGGGACGGGAGGGGGCACCGGGGAGCTGTTTTTT.

The rearrangement joins TRBV30 to TRBJ2-7; 7 bases map to TRBD1. CDR3 length: 15 amino acids. V gave up 3 bases and J gave up 6 bases; unmatched junction bases: 14. The germline CDR1 and CDR2 sequences are GTSNPN and SVGIG (reference sequence). The CDR3 here is CAWRDLTGKVLEQYF. CDR3 nucleotides: TGTGCCTGGAGGGACTTGACAGGGAAGGTTCTCGAGCAGTACTTC. Variable domain in full (rest from reference TRBV30 and TRBJ2-7): SQTIHQWPATLVQPVGSPLSLECTVEGTSNPNLYWYRQAAGRGLQLLFYSVGIGQISSEVPQNLSASRPQDRQFILSSKKLLLSDSGFYLCAWRDLTGKVLEQYFGPGTRLTVT.

The chain links TRBV5-8 to TRBJ1-1; possible D gene TRBD1, 6 bases. With 5 bases removed from V and 2 bases from J, the gap between germline ends came to 13 bases. The CDR3 length is 14 residues. The germline gives CDR1 SGHTS, CDR2 YDEGEE. CDR3 amino acids: CASRSGQTNTEAFF. The CDR3 nucleotides read TGTGCCAGCAGATCCGGACAGACCAACACTGAAGCTTTCTTT. The variable domain in full, completed from reference TRBV5-8 and TRBJ1-1, reads EAGVTQSPTHLIKTRGQQATLRCSPISGHTSVYWYQQALGLGLQFLLWYDEGEERNRGNFPPRFSGRQFPNYSSELNVNALELEDSALYLCASRSGQTNTEAFFGQGTRLTVV.

Only a few counts were recorded for this clone. V is TRBV5-4 and J is TRBJ2-6; 9 nucleotides line up with TRBD2. Trimming at V came to 4 bases and at J to 0 bases, leaving 8 bases not matched to a gene. Germline lookup yields CDR1 SGHNT and CDR2 YYREEE (reference sequence). This CDR3 is 18 amino acids long. CDR3 sequence: CASSPRLAESSGANVLTF. The CDR3, as DNA: TGTGCCAGCAGCCCCAGACTAGCGGAGAGCTCTGGGGCCAACGTCCTGACTTTC.

The rearrangement joins TRBV24-1 to TRBJ1-5, with a weak D call TRBD1 (5 bases). The CDR3 consists of 16 residues. Germline assignment: CDR1 KGHDR and CDR2 SFDVKD. V was pared by 4 bases and J by 5 bases, with 17 bases between. CDR3 protein: CATSDSWGASDQPQHF. CDR3 in DNA: TGTGCCACCAGTGACTCCTGGGGCGCCTCCGATCAGCCCCAGCATTTT.

CDR3 amino acids: CATGTLLSYEQYF. CDR3 sequence (DNA): TGTGCCACCGGGACTCTTCTATCATACGAGCAGTACTTC. V usage is TRBV19 and J usage is TRBJ2-7, with D possibly TRBD2 on 6 matching bases. Germline lookup yields CDR1 LNHDA and CDR2 SQIVND (reference sequence). V lost 10 bases and J lost 4, with 17 bases in between. The CDR3 runs to 13 residues.

The J gene is TRBJ1-1, the V gene TRBV30; D is undetermined. Per germline, CDR1 GTSNPN and CDR2 SVGIG (reference sequence). The CDR3 runs 13 residues. Trimming removed 4 bases from V and 0 bases from J, with 9 bases in between. The CDR3 sequence: CAWTWALNTEAFF. CDR3 nucleotide sequence: TGTGCCTGGACCTGGGCCTTGAACACTGAAGCTTTCTTT.